The entry that follows covers one T cell receptor beta chain sequence. The protocol was immunoSEQ multiplex PCR, while the TCRdb copy is restricted to in-frame clones and leaves out a portion. Of about 82,000 clones listed, 94% are singletons. Germline trimming cut 5 bases from V and 2 bases from J; bases unmatched to any gene: 11. This CDR3 comprises 16 residues. CDR1 SGHVS and CDR2 FQNEAQ come from the germline V gene. This entry is derived from a study of technical replicates of blood from several donors. This clonotype was obtained from a human donor in good health. The rearrangement joins TRBV7-8 to TRBJ2-7, with 8 bases that match TRBD2. The sequencing input was T cells isolated from PBMCs. CDR3 in amino acids: CASSTGGSGVTYEQYF. The CDR3 DNA reads as TGTGCCAGCAGCACCGGGGGTAGCGGGGTTACCTACGAGCAGTACTTC.